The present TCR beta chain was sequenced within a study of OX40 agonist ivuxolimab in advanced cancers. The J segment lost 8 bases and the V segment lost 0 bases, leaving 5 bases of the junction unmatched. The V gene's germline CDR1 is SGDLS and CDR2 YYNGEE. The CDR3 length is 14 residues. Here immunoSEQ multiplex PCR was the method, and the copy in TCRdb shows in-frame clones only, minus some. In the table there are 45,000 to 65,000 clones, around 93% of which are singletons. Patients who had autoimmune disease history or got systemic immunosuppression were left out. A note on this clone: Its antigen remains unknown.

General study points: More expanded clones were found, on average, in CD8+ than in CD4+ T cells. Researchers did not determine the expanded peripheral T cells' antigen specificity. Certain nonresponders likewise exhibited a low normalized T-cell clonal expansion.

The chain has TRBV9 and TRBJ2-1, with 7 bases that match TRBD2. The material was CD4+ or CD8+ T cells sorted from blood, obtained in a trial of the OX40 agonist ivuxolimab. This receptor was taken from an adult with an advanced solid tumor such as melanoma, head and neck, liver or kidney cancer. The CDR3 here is CASSVGGRGDEQFF. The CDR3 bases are TGTGCCAGCAGCGTAGGCGGGAGAGGCGATGAGCAGTTCTTC. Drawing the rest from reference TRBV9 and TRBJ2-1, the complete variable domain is DSGVTQTPKHLITATGQRVTLRCSPRSGDLSVYWYQQSLDQGLQFLIQYYNGEERAKGNILERFSAQQFPDLHSELNLSSLELGDSALYFCASSVGGRGDEQFFGPGTRLTVL.